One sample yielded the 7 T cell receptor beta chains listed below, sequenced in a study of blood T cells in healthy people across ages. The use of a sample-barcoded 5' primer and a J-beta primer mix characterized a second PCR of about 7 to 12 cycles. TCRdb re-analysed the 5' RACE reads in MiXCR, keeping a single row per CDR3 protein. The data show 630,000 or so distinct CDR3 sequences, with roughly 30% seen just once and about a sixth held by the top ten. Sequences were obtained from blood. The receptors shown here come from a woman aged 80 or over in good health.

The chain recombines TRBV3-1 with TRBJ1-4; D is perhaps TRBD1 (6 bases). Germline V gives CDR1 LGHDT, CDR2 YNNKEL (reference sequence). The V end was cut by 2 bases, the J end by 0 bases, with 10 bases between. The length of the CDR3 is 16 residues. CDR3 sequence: CASSQPRQATNEKLFF. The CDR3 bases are TGTGCCAGCAGCCAACCGAGACAGGCAACTAATGAAAAACTGTTTTTT. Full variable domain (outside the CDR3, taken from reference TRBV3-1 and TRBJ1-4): DTAVSQTPKYLVTQMGNDKSIKCEQNLGHDTMYWYKQDSKKFLKIMFSYNNKELIINETVPNRFSPKSPDKAHLNLHINSLELGDSAVYFCASSQPRQATNEKLFFGSGTQLSVL.

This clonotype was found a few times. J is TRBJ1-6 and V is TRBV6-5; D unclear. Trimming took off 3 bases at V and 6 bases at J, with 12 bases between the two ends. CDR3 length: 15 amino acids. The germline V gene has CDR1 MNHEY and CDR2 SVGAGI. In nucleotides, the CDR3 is TGTGCCAGCAGTTATTCGGCAGGAAGTAATTCACCCCTCCACTTT. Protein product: CASSYSAGSNSPLHF.

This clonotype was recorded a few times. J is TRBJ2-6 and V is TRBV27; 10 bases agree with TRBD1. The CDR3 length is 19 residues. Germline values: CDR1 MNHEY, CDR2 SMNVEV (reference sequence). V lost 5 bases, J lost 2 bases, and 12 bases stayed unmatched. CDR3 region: CASSLQTGGRSTGANVLTF. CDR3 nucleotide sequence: TGTGCCAGCAGTCTCCAGACAGGGGGCCGCTCAACTGGGGCCAACGTCCTGACTTTC.

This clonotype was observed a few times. The CDR3, as DNA: TGCAGTGCTCCCACAAGCGGGGGGATCGCCTACAATGAGCAGTACTTC. It codes for CSAPTSGGIAYNEQYF. The rearrangement uses TRBV20-1 and TRBJ2-7; 9 bases are a match to TRBD2. The trim removed 5 bases at V and 7 bases at J, leaving 18 bases unmatched. The length of the CDR3 is 16 residues. The germline V gene encodes CDR1 DFQATT and CDR2 SNEGSKA (reference sequence).

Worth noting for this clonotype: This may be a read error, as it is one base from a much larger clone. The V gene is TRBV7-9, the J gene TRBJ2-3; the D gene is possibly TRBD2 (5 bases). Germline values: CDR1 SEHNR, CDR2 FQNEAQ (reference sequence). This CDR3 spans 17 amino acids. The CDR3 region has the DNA TGTGCCAGCAGCCGTGGTGGCTTGACTACCTACACAGATATGCAGTATTTT. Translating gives CASSRGGLTTYTDMQYF.

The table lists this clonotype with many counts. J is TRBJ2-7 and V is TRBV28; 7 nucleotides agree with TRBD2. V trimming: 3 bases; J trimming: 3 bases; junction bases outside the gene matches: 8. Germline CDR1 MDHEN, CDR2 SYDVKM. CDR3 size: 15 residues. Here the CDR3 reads CASSFGGGVLYEQYF. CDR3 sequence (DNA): TGTGCCAGCAGTTTTGGGGGAGGGGTTCTCTACGAGCAGTACTTC.

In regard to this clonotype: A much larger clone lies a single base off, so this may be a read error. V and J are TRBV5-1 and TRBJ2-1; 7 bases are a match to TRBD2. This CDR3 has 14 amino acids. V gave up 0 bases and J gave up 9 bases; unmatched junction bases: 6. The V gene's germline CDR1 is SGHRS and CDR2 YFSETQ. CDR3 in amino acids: CASSLGLTGGEQFF. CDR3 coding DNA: TGCGCCAGCAGCTTGGGGCTAACGGGGGGTGAGCAGTTCTTC.